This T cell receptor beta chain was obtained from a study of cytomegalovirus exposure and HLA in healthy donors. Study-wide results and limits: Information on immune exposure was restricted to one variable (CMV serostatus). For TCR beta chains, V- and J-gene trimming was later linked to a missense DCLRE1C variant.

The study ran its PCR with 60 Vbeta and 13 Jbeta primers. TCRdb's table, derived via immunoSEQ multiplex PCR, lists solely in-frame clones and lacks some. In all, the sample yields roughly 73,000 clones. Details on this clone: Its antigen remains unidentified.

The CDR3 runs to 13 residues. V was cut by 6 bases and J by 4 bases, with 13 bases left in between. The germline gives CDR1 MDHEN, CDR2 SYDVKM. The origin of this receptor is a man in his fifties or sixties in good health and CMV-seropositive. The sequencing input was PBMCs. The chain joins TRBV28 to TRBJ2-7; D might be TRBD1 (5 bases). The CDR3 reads CASRARVSYEQYV. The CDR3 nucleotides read TGTGCCAGCAGGGCCAGGGTCAGTTACGAGCAGTACGTC.